Below, 3 T cell receptor beta chains from the same sample are listed, as sequenced in a study of T-cell reconstitution after alpha-beta-depleted transplantation in children. As it was prepared, the TCRbeta library received unique molecular identifiers. TCRdb redid the calling of the PCR reads with MiXCR, one entry per CDR3 protein. The sample consists of 900,000 or so distinct CDR3 sequences, less than 20% of them appearing once. The sequencing used PBMCs, mostly from graft donor cells, collected 360 days after TCRalphabeta/CD19-depleted stem cell transplant. The receptors shown here come from a male patient younger than 18 who had a stem cell transplant for acute lymphoblastic leukemia, so the T cells may come from the graft donor.

In its sample, this clonotype was seen a few times. The CDR3 nucleotides are TGTGCCAGCAGTTTAGAACAGAGCTCCTATAATTCACCCCTCCACTTT. Translating gives CASSLEQSSYNSPLHF. The chain combines TRBV12-3 or TRBV12-4 with TRBJ1-6; no clear D. The CDR3 has 16 residues. V lost 1 base and J 0 bases, leaving 7 bases between the germline ends.

V gene TRBV12-3 or TRBV12-4 combines with J gene TRBJ2-7; tentative D call: TRBD2 (6 bases). The CDR3 sequence is 14 residues long. V lost 6 bases and J 0 bases, leaving 12 bases between the germline ends. The CDR3 DNA reads as TGTGCCAGCAGGAGGGAGGTAAGCTCCTACGAGCAGTACTTC. Residues: CASRREVSSYEQYF.

Ten or more counts support this clonotype. V is TRBV12-3 or TRBV12-4 and J is TRBJ2-2; TRBD2 matches at 7 bases. This CDR3 has 15 amino acids. V dropped 7 bases and J dropped 0; count of bases not matched to a gene: 5. DNA of the CDR3: TGTGCCAGCACCACTCTAGCGGCGAACACCGGGGAGCTGTTTTTT. Translated, it gives CASTTLAANTGELFF.